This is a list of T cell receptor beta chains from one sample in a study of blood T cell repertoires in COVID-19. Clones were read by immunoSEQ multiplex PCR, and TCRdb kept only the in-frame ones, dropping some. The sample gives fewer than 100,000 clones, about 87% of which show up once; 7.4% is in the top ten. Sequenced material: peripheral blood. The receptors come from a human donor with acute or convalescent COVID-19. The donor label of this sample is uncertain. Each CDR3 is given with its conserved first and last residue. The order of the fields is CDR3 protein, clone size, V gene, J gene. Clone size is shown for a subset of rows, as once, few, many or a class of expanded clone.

CDR3aa: CASSLLGVNTEAFF
abundance: NA
v_gene: TRBV7-3
j_gene: TRBJ1-1

CDR3aa: CAIRAALNTEAFF
abundance: NA
v_gene: TRBV10-3
j_gene: TRBJ1-1

CDR3aa: CAWGNRVGQPQHF
abundance: NA
v_gene: TRBV30
j_gene: TRBJ1-5

CDR3aa: CASSVGPGQKNTEAFF
abundance: NA
v_gene: TRBV9
j_gene: TRBJ1-1

CDR3aa: CASSEPGQGLGGYTF
abundance: NA
v_gene: TRBV5-5
j_gene: TRBJ1-2

CDR3aa: CASSLGARSSYNSPLHF
abundance: NA
v_gene: TRBV7-8
j_gene: TRBJ1-6

CDR3aa: CASSSTGTGSNQPQHF
abundance: few
v_gene: TRBV5-4
j_gene: TRBJ1-5

CDR3aa: CASSLGDRVPEQYF
abundance: NA
v_gene: TRBV5-1
j_gene: TRBJ2-7

CDR3aa: CASSLGQGTEAFF
abundance: NA
v_gene: TRBV18
j_gene: TRBJ1-1

CDR3aa: CASSVAGGREQYF
abundance: NA
v_gene: TRBV9
j_gene: TRBJ2-7

CDR3aa: CASDWTGDNQPQHF
abundance: NA
v_gene: TRBV2
j_gene: TRBJ1-5

CDR3aa: CASSASTATDTQYF
abundance: NA
v_gene: TRBV7-3
j_gene: TRBJ2-3

CDR3aa: CATSDHTRGSTDTQYF
abundance: NA
v_gene: TRBV24-1
j_gene: TRBJ2-3

CDR3aa: CASSVGGHSNEKLFF
abundance: NA
v_gene: TRBV9
j_gene: TRBJ1-4

CDR3aa: CASSRQGSNEKLFF
abundance: NA
v_gene: TRBV18
j_gene: TRBJ1-4

CDR3aa: CASSQDRATNEKLFF
abundance: NA
v_gene: TRBV4-1
j_gene: TRBJ1-4

CDR3aa: CSIEIYSGSYEQYF
abundance: NA
v_gene: TRBV29-1
j_gene: TRBJ2-7

CDR3aa: CAISELGGGGTEAFF
abundance: NA
v_gene: TRBV10-3
j_gene: TRBJ1-1

CDR3aa: CASSHDPETSQSTDTQYF
abundance: NA
v_gene: TRBV4-1
j_gene: TRBJ2-3

CDR3aa: CASSQKDGSGGPRGDTQYF
abundance: NA
v_gene: TRBV4-1
j_gene: TRBJ2-3

CDR3aa: CASSESGGSNQPQHF
abundance: NA
v_gene: TRBV10-2
j_gene: TRBJ1-5